The next 24 T cell receptor beta chains were all read from a single sample in a study of Graves' ophthalmopathy and Graves' hyperthyroidism. CDR3 regions of TCR beta were amplified from RNA transcripts. HTBI-primed first-round RT-PCR preceded second-round multiplex PCR. TCRdb reprocessed the multiplex PCR reads via MiXCR and lists one record per CDR3 protein. Of 350,000 to 400,000 distinct CDR3 sequences listed, 15% to 20% are singletons. Sequencing used peripheral blood. These receptors all come from a woman younger than 35 with Graves' ophthalmopathy.

In this sample, this clonotype turned up many times. V usage is TRBV6-2 or TRBV6-3 and J usage is TRBJ1-1, with D uncertain. V was trimmed by 2 bases and J by 4 bases, leaving 8 bases between them. This CDR3 comprises 13 residues. Germline V gene data show CDR1 as MNHEY and CDR2 as SVGEGT. DNA for the CDR3: TGTGCCAGCAGTTACCGGCCCAGCACTGAAGCTTTCTTT. Encoded protein: CASSYRPSTEAFF.

This clonotype was detected ten times or more. The chain carries TRBV12-3 or TRBV12-4 and TRBJ2-5, with D possibly TRBD1 on 5 matching bases. CDR3 length equals 16 residues. V was pared by 2 bases and J by 5 bases, with 18 bases between. CDR3 DNA sequence: TGTGCCAGCAGTTTATTTGCTGGGGCCCCCGGGGAGACCCAGTACTTC. Encoded protein: CASSLFAGAPGETQYF.

The V gene is TRBV7-8, the J gene TRBJ2-7, with TRBD1 matching 7 bases. Germline V CDR1 and CDR2: SGHVS, FQNEAQ. With V trimmed by 1 base and J by 6 bases, 15 bases remained unmatched. The CDR3 is made up of 17 amino acids. The CDR3 sequence is CASSLGRRQGPLPEQYF. CDR3 coding DNA: TGTGCCAGCAGCTTAGGGCGGAGACAGGGACCTCTTCCCGAGCAGTACTTC. Full variable domain (missing parts from reference TRBV7-8 and TRBJ2-7): GAGVSQSPRYKVAKRGQDVALRCDPISGHVSLFWYQQALGQGPEFLTYFQNEAQLDKSGLPSDRFFAERPEGSVSTLKIQRTQQEDSAVYLCASSLGRRQGPLPEQYFGPGTRLTVT.

This clonotype was found many times. The rearrangement links TRBV6-5 to TRBJ1-2; possible D gene TRBD1, 5 bases. V was cut by 0 bases and J by 0 bases, with 8 bases left in between. Germline values: CDR1 MNHEY, CDR2 SVGAGI. The length of the CDR3 is 15 residues. CDR3 coding DNA: TGTGCCAGCAGTTACTCCTCGACAGCTAACTATGGCTACACCTTC. Residues: CASSYSSTANYGYTF.

This clonotype came up many times. This rearrangement joins TRBV28 to TRBJ2-7, with 10 positions matching TRBD1. V lost 6 bases and J lost 1; bases outside the gene matches: 3. CDR1 and CDR2 (germline): MDHEN, SYDVKM. The CDR3 runs to 14 residues. This CDR3 reads CASRDRGFSYEQYF. CDR3 DNA sequence: TGTGCCAGCAGGGACAGGGGGTTTTCCTACGAGCAGTACTTC.

The chain is built from TRBV6-1 and TRBJ1-5; no definite D call. The CDR3 has 16 residues. V lost 6 bases and J 6 bases, leaving 21 bases between the germline ends. Germline CDR1 and CDR2: MNHNS and SASEGT. The CDR3 DNA follows: TGTGCCAGCAGCCCCCGGACGGAGGAACGAGGTCAGCCCCAGCATTTT. Translating it yields CASSPRTEERGQPQHF.

This clonotype was detected ten times or more. This rearrangement joins TRBV30 to TRBJ2-2, with no clear D. Germline values: CDR1 GTSNPN, CDR2 SVGIG (reference sequence). V lost 0 bases, J lost 1 base, and 3 bases lay in between. The CDR3 runs 13 residues. This CDR3 reads CAWSVQNTGELFF. For the CDR3, the DNA is TGTGCCTGGAGTGTTCAGAACACCGGGGAGCTGTTTTTT.

This clonotype occurred many times. V is TRBV6-4 and J is TRBJ1-5, with D maybe TRBD1 (5 bases). Germline loops: CDR1 MRHNA, CDR2 SNTAGT. V was cut by 5 bases and J by 0 bases, with 20 bases left in between. CDR3 length: 18 residues. Here the CDR3 reads CASSPRRGARNSNQPQHF. The CDR3 coding sequence is TGTGCCAGCAGTCCCCGTCGAGGGGCTCGGAATAGCAATCAGCCCCAGCATTTT.

This clonotype was seen ten or more times. The chain carries TRBV6-1 and TRBJ2-7, with D maybe TRBD1 (6 bases). The V end was cut by 4 bases, the J end by 6 bases, with 19 bases between. Germline values: CDR1 MNHNS, CDR2 SASEGT. The CDR3 length is 15 residues. CDR3 region: CASSAENRVFGEQYF. The CDR3 DNA is TGTGCCAGCAGTGCTGAGAACAGGGTTTTTGGCGAGCAGTACTTC.

This clonotype was found many times. CDR3 nucleotide sequence: TGTGCCAGCAGCGTCAAAGGGGGTTCACCCCTCCACTTT. Translated, it gives CASSVKGGSPLHF. The chain uses TRBV6-1 and TRBJ1-6, with D perhaps matching TRBD1 (6 bases). CDR1 MNHNS and CDR2 SASEGT come from the germline V gene. CDR3 length equals 13 residues. V lost 6 bases and J 9 bases, leaving 12 bases between the germline ends.

This clonotype was detected many times. The chain uses TRBV20-1 and TRBJ1-5, with D possibly being TRBD1 (5 bases). The germline V gene has CDR1 DFQATT and CDR2 SNEGSKA (reference sequence). Trimming shortened V by 3 bases and J by 11 bases, and 11 bases separated the two germline ends. This CDR3 spans 11 amino acids. The CDR3 spells CSASISGTQHF. In DNA form, the CDR3 reads TGCAGTGCTAGTATTTCAGGGACCCAGCATTTT.

This clonotype was observed many times. This sequence joins TRBV20-1 and TRBJ1-1; 9 bases match TRBD1. Germline trimming cut 3 bases from V and 3 bases from J; bases unmatched to any gene: 20. Per germline, CDR1 DFQATT and CDR2 SNEGSKA (reference sequence). The CDR3 totals 19 residues. The CDR3 region is CSASGIGDRELLRDTEAFF. The CDR3, as DNA: TGCAGTGCTAGCGGGATTGGGGACAGGGAACTACTCCGGGACACTGAAGCTTTCTTT.

This clonotype came up many times. The chain links TRBV6-2 or TRBV6-3 to TRBJ1-2; D is unclear. The CDR3 is made up of 11 amino acids. Germline CDR1 is MNHEY and CDR2 is SVGEGT. The ends were cut back, 0 bases at V and 8 bases at J, with 4 bases in the middle. For the CDR3, the DNA is TGTGCCAGCAGTTACTCCAAGGGCTACACCTTC. As protein: CASSYSKGYTF.

Ten or more counts support this clonotype. CDR3 amino acids: CASSFDGPYEQYF. CDR3 bases: TGTGCCAGCAGTTTCGACGGTCCCTACGAGCAGTACTTC. The chain carries TRBV12-3 or TRBV12-4 and TRBJ2-7; D remains unclear. With 3 bases removed from V and 2 bases from J, the gap between germline ends came to 8 bases. The CDR3 runs 13 residues.

This clonotype has at least ten counts. The V and J genes are TRBV2 and TRBJ2-7; D may correspond to TRBD1 or TRBD2 (5 bases each). Germline CDR1 SNHLY, CDR2 FYNNEI. The V and J ends lost 6 bases and 0 bases respectively, with 15 bases between them. There are 15 residues in the CDR3. As DNA, the CDR3 is TGTGCCAGCAGCGGGGACGTTCGGAGCTCCTACGAGCAGTACTTC. It yields the protein CASSGDVRSSYEQYF.

In its sample, this clonotype was seen many times. This chain joins TRBV7-2 and TRBJ2-7; 11 bases fit TRBD1. V trimming: 6 bases; J trimming: 2 bases; junction bases outside the gene matches: 6. The CDR3 length is 15 residues. From germline, CDR1 is SGHTA and CDR2 FQGNSA. CDR3 DNA: TGTGCCAGCAGGAAGGCGGGACAGGGGGCCTACGAGCAGTACTTC. This gives the protein CASRKAGQGAYEQYF. Based on the CDR3 plus reference TRBV7-2 and TRBJ2-7, the full variable domain is GAGVSQSPSNKVTEKGKDVELRCDPISGHTALYWYRQSLGQGLEFLIYFQGNSAPDKSGLPSDRFSAERTGGSVSTLTIQRTQQEDSAVYLCASRKAGQGAYEQYFGPGTRLTVT.

This clonotype was recorded a few times. This chain uses TRBV20-1 with TRBJ2-7; unclear D gene. The V gene lost 0 bases and the J gene lost 6 bases, with 18 bases spanning the gap. The CDR3 sequence is 15 residues long. CDR1 is DFQATT, CDR2 SNEGSKA, per germline (reference sequence). CDR3 in amino acids: CSARDIGLGIGEQYF. Here the CDR3 DNA reads TGCAGTGCTAGAGATATTGGATTGGGGATAGGCGAGCAGTACTTC.

This clonotype was recorded at least ten times. The chain is built from TRBV6-5 and TRBJ1-2, with D maybe TRBD1 (5 bases). The CDR3 has 14 residues. Germline CDR1 is MNHEY and CDR2 is SVGAGI. Trimming removed 2 bases at V and 6 bases at J, with 13 bases between. The CDR3 sequence: CASSYRGRLNGYTF. Here the CDR3 DNA reads TGTGCCAGCAGTTACAGGGGTCGGCTAAATGGCTACACCTTC.

In its sample, this clonotype was seen many times. V gene TRBV12-3 or TRBV12-4 combines with J gene TRBJ2-5; the D gene is possibly TRBD2 (5 bases). The CDR3 covers 15 residues. V was clipped by 5 bases and J by 2 bases, with 15 bases between them. The CDR3 DNA sequence: TGTGCCAGCAGTCTTAAGGACTGGAAGCAAGAGACCCAGTACTTC. Protein product: CASSLKDWKQETQYF.

At least ten counts were recorded for this clonotype. The V gene is TRBV7-6, the J gene TRBJ2-5; D is undetermined. The germline V gene has CDR1 SGHVS and CDR2 FNYEAQ. CDR3 size: 15 residues. V was pared by 5 bases and J by 1 base, with 14 bases between. CDR3 residues: CASSRIFRGQETQYF. The CDR3, as DNA: TGTGCCAGCAGCCGAATCTTCCGAGGCCAAGAGACCCAGTACTTC.

This clonotype appeared many times. The chain carries TRBV10-3 and TRBJ1-2, with D possibly matching TRBD1 (5 bases). Deletions cut 8 bases from V and 0 bases from J, with 16 bases between. CDR3 length: 15 residues. The germline gives CDR1 ENHRY, CDR2 SYGVKD. The CDR3 nucleotides are TGTGCCATCGGGGGATCTAGGAGGGCTAACTATGGCTACACCTTC. It encodes CAIGGSRRANYGYTF.

V is TRBV6-5 and J is TRBJ1-3; the D gene is possibly TRBD1 (6 bases). Looked up from germline, CDR1 is MNHEY and CDR2 is SVGAGI. This CDR3 region has 16 residues. V dropped 0 bases and J dropped 9 bases, with 18 bases sitting between them. The CDR3 sequence is CASSYSGQGKGGTIYF. The CDR3 region has the DNA TGTGCCAGCAGTTACTCGGGGCAGGGGAAGGGAGGCACCATATATTTT.

The rearrangement uses TRBV19 and TRBJ1-1; possible D gene TRBD1, 5 bases. The CDR3 covers 12 residues. V lost 9 bases and J 6 bases, leaving 14 bases between the germline ends. Looked up from germline, CDR1 is LNHDA and CDR2 is SQIVND (reference sequence). Here the CDR3 reads CASRDPSAEAFF. CDR3 nucleotide sequence: TGTGCCAGCCGGGACCCCAGCGCTGAAGCTTTCTTT. Filled out from reference TRBV19 and TRBJ1-1, the complete variable domain reads DGGITQSPKYLFRKEGQNVTLSCEQNLNHDAMYWYRQDPGQGLRLIYYSQIVNDFQKGDIAEGYSVSREKKESFPLTVTSAQKNPTAFYLCASRDPSAEAFFGQGTRLTVV.

This clonotype was recorded at least ten times. The chain combines TRBV20-1 with TRBJ2-7, with a tentative D call TRBD1 (6 bases). Germline CDR1 is DFQATT and CDR2 is SNEGSKA (reference sequence). This CDR3 is 13 amino acids long. V lost 6 bases and J 7 bases, leaving 19 bases between the germline ends. CDR3 sequence: CSAFTGGQGEQYF. The CDR3 DNA sequence: TGCAGTGCCTTTACTGGGGGCCAAGGGGAGCAGTACTTC.